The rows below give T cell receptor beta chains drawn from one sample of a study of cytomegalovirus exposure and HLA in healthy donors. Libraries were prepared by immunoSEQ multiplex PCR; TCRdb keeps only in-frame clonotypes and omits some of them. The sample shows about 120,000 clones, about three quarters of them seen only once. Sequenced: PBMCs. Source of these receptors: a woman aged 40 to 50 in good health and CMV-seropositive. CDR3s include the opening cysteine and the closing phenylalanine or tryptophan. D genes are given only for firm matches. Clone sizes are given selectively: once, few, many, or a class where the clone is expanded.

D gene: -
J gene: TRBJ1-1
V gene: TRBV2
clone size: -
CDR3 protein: CASQGQPNTEAFF
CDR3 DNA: TGTGCCAGCCAAGGACAACCGAACACTGAAGCTTTCTTT

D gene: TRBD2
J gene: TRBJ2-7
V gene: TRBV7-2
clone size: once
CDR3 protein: CASSSLAGTYEQYF
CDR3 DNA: TGTGCCAGCAGCTCACTAGCGGGTACCTACGAGCAGTACTTC

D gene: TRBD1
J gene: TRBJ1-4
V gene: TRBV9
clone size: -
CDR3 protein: CASSVGTGANEKLFF
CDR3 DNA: TGTGCCAGCAGCGTCGGGACAGGGGCTAATGAAAAACTGTTTTTT

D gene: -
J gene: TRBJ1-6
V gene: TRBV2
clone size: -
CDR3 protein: CASSGTANSPLHF
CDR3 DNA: TGTGCCAGCAGTGGGACAGCTAATTCACCCCTCCACTTT

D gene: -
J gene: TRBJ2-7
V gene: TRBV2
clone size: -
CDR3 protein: CASSVSGAPYEQYF
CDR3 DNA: TGTGCCAGCAGTGTTAGCGGTGCTCCCTACGAGCAGTACTTC

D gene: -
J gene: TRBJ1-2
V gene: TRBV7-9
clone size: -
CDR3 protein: CASSAAAGYTF
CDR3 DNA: TGTGCCAGCAGCGCGGCGGCCGGCTACACCTTC

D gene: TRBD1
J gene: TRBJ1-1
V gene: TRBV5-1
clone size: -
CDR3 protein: CASSPDRGSNTEAFF
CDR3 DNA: TGCGCCAGCAGCCCGGACAGGGGGTCGAACACTGAAGCTTTCTTT

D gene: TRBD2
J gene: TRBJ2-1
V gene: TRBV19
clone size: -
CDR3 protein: CASSTAGGLNEQFF
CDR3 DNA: TGTGCCAGTAGTACGGCGGGAGGGCTAAATGAGCAGTTCTTC

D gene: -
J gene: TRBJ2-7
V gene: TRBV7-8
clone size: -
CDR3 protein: CASSLERGPYEQYF
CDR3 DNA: TGTGCCAGCAGCTTAGAACGTGGCCCCTACGAGCAGTACTTC

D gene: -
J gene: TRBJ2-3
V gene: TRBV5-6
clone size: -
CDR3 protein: CASSLGTSTDTQYF
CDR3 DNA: TGTGCCAGCAGCTTAGGGACTAGCACAGATACGCAGTATTTT

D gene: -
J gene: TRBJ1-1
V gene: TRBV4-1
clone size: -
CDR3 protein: CASSQDRTVNTEAFF
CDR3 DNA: TGCGCCAGCAGCCAAGATCGAACGGTCAACACTGAAGCTTTCTTT

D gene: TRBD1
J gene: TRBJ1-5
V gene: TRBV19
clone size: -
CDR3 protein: CASSISGQGFNQPQHF
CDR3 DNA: TGTGCCAGTAGTATATCGGGACAGGGTTTCAATCAGCCCCAGCATTTT

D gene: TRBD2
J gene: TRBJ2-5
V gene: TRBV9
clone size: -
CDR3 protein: CASSVGAGGIQETQYF
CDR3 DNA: TGTGCCAGCAGCGTAGGGGCGGGGGGGATTCAAGAGACCCAGTACTTC

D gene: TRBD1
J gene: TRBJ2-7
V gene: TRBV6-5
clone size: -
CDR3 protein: CASSSRDSSYEQYF
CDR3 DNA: TGTGCCAGCAGTAGCAGGGACAGCTCCTACGAGCAGTACTTC

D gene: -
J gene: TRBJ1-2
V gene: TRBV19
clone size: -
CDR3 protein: CASSMRDYGYTF
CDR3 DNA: TGTGCCAGTAGTATGAGGGACTATGGCTACACCTTC

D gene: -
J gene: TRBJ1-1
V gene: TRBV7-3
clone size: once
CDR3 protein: CASSGTAEAFF
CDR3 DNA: TGTGCCAGCAGCGGAACAGCCGAAGCTTTCTTT

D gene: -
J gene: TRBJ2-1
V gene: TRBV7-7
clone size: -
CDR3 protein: CASSPLPSGANEQFF
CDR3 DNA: TGTGCTAGCAGCCCACTGCCTTCAGGGGCCAATGAGCAGTTCTTC

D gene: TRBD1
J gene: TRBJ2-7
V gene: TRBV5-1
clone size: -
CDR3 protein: CASSWTPGQGADEQYF
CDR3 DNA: TGCGCCAGCAGCTGGACACCGGGACAGGGGGCCGACGAGCAGTACTTC

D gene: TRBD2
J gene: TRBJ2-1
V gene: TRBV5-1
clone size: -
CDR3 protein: CASSPQGLAGYNEQFF
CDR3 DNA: TGCGCCAGCAGCCCCCAGGGACTAGCGGGATACAATGAGCAGTTCTTC

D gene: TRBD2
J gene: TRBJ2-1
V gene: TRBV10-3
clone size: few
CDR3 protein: CAISDPSGRAGNEQFF
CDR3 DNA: TGTGCCATCAGTGACCCAAGCGGGAGGGCGGGGAATGAGCAGTTCTTC

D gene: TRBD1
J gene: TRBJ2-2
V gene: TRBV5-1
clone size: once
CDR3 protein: CASSVTGVESAGELFF
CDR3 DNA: TGCGCCAGCAGCGTCACAGGGGTTGAGTCTGCCGGGGAGCTGTTTTTT

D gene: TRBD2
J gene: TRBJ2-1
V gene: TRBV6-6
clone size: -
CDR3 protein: CASSGFGTSGLNEQFF
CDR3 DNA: TGTGCCAGCAGTGGATTCGGGACTAGCGGTCTGAATGAGCAGTTCTTC

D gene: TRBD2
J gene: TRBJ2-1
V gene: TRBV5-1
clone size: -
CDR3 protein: CASRLRLAGAINEQFF
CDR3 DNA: TGCGCCAGCAGACTAAGACTAGCGGGAGCCATAAATGAGCAGTTCTTC

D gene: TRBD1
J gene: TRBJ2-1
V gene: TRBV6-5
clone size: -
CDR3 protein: CASSQGQGALGEQFF
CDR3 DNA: TGTGCCAGCAGTCAGGGACAGGGGGCTCTTGGTGAGCAGTTCTTC

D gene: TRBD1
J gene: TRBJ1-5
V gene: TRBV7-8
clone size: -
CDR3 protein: CASSQAAGQGLNQPQHF
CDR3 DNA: TGTGCCAGCAGCCAGGCGGCGGGACAGGGGTTGAATCAGCCCCAGCATTTT

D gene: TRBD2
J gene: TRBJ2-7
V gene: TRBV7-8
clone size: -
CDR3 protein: CASSPGLAGYEQYF
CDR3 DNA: TGTGCCAGCAGCCCTGGACTAGCGGGCTACGAGCAGTACTTC

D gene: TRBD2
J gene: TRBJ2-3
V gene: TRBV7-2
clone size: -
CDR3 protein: CASSISGAKGDTQYF
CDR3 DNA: TGTGCCAGCAGCATTAGCGGGGCCAAGGGAGATACGCAGTATTTT

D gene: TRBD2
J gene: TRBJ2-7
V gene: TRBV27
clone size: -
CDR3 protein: CASSLTSGSKQYF
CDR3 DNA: TGTGCCAGCAGTTTAACTAGCGGGAGTAAGCAGTACTTC

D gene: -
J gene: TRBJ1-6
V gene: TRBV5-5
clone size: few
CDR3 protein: CASSEGVSYNSPLHF
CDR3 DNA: TGTGCCAGCTCCGAAGGGGTGTCCTATAATTCACCCCTCCACTTT

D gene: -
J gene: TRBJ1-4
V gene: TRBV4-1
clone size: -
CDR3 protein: CASSQTGLRSPGTNEKLFF
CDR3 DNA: TGCGCCAGCAGCCAAACAGGGTTAAGATCACCCGGGACTAATGAAAAACTGTTTTTT